Below are 30 T cell receptor beta chains sequenced from a single sample in a study of blood T cell repertoires in COVID-19. Repertoires were generated with immunoSEQ multiplex PCR, while TCRdb's copy carries only in-frame clones and drops some. This sample yields more than 250,000 clones, of which about 88% are seen a single time; about 3.6% belongs to the top ten. Input material: peripheral blood. Receptor source: a man between 18 and 29 years old with active or convalescent COVID-19.

In this sample, this clone turned up many times. V usage is TRBV13 and J usage is TRBJ2-5; 8 nucleotides line up with TRBD2. Germline V CDR1 and CDR2: PRHDT, FYEKMQ (reference sequence). This CDR3 is built from 19 residues. J was trimmed by 4 bases and V by 5 bases; bases with no gene match: 21. The DNA of the CDR3 is TGTGCCAGCAGCGCAGAAAAGGGGTTTGCGGGGGGAAAGCGAGAGACCCAGTACTTC. Its translation is CASSAEKGFAGGKRETQYF.

In this sample, this clone turned up once. The chain is built from TRBV19 and TRBJ2-5, with TRBD2 matching over 11 bases. Germline CDR1 reads LNHDA; CDR2 reads SQIVND (reference sequence). With 10 bases clipped from V and 5 bases from J, the junction kept 15 bases outside the gene matches. The CDR3 totals 16 residues. CDR3 residues: CATRPKWGLADETQYF. The DNA for the CDR3 is TGTGCCACCCGGCCTAAATGGGGACTAGCGGACGAGACCCAGTACTTC.

This chain links TRBV4-1 with TRBJ1-2, with a weak D call TRBD1 (5 bases). The CDR3 spans 16 residues. Germline V gene data show CDR1 as MGHRA and CDR2 as YSYEKL. The ends were cut back, 0 bases at V and 2 bases at J, with 13 bases in the middle. The CDR3, as DNA: TGCGCCAGCAGCCAAGAAGGGAGGGGCCTGAACTATGGCTACACCTTC. It yields the protein CASSQEGRGLNYGYTF.

CDR3 residues: CASSFLTAGNIQYF. Written as DNA, the CDR3 is TGTGCCAGCAGCTTCCTGACAGCGGGGAACATTCAGTACTTC. The chain recombines TRBV11-3 with TRBJ2-4; TRBD2 agrees at 7 bases. The CDR3 runs 14 residues. The junction had 6 bases not matched to a gene; V was cut back by 3 bases and J by 7 bases. Germline V lookup: CDR1 SGHNT, CDR2 YENEEA.

The chain is built from TRBV15 and TRBJ2-3; 10 nucleotides agree with TRBD1. CDR3 size: 16 residues. Germline assignment: CDR1 LNHNV and CDR2 YYDKDF (reference sequence). Losses at the gene ends were 0 bases for V and 5 bases for J; bases not matched to a gene: 5. CDR3 loop: CATSRDVGQGLDTQYF. DNA for the CDR3: TGTGCCACCAGCAGAGATGTGGGACAGGGGCTAGATACGCAGTATTTT.

V usage is TRBV7-9 and J usage is TRBJ1-2; maybe TRBD1 (5 bases). In germline, CDR1 is SEHNR, CDR2 FQNEAQ (reference sequence). This CDR3 has 14 amino acids. The V end lost 1 base, the J end lost 4 bases, and 10 bases lay between the germline ends. CDR3 bases: TGTGCCAGCAGCTTAGATGGGGCAGGCTATGGCTACACCTTC. As protein: CASSLDGAGYGYTF. The full variable domain, its missing parts supplied by reference TRBV7-9 and TRBJ1-2, is DTGVSQNPRHKITKRGQNVTFRCDPISEHNRLYWYRQTLGQGPEFLTYFQNEAQLEKSRLLSDRFSAERPKGSFSTLEIQRTEQGDSAMYLCASSLDGAGYGYTFGSGTRLTVV.

This clone was recorded a few times. The gene calls are TRBV12-3 or TRBV12-4 and TRBJ2-5, with TRBD1 matching 7 bases. Trimming took 8 bases from V and 0 from J; bases not matched to a gene: 3. This CDR3 comprises 13 residues. The chain's CDR3 is CASWGQHQETQYF. The CDR3 nucleotides read TGTGCCAGCTGGGGACAGCACCAAGAGACCCAGTACTTC.

V gene TRBV5-1 combines with J gene TRBJ2-1; 12 bases align to TRBD2. Trimming cost V 5 bases and J 9 bases; bases outside gene matches: 9. There are 15 residues in the CDR3. Germline-derived CDR1 and CDR2 are SGHRS and YFSETQ. CDR3 DNA: TGCGCCAGCAGACTGAGACTAGCGGGGGCCAGTGAGCAGTTCTTC. It translates to CASRLRLAGASEQFF.

Of note for this clone: At one of its ends the junction is not consistent with the germline gene, which may arise from a read error. The chain has TRBV6-6 and TRBJ1-2; no definite D call. The germline CDR1 and CDR2 sequences are MNHNY and SVGAGI (reference sequence). The CDR3 is 13 amino acids. The CDR3 bases are TGTGCCAGCAGTTCCCAAGCTAAATATGGCTACACCTTC. The encoded protein is CASSSQAKYGYTF.

This clone was seen a single time. The V call is TRBV19, the J call TRBJ1-3; TRBD1 agrees at 8 bases. This CDR3 is 14 amino acids long. V lost 9 bases and J lost 3; bases outside the gene matches: 7. Germline V lookup: CDR1 LNHDA, CDR2 SQIVND (reference sequence). The CDR3 nucleotides read TGTGCCAGCTCGGACAGGGCACGTGGAAACACCATATATTTT. Protein sequence: CASSDRARGNTIYF. Variable domain in full (rest from reference TRBV19 and TRBJ1-3): DGGITQSPKYLFRKEGQNVTLSCEQNLNHDAMYWYRQDPGQGLRLIYYSQIVNDFQKGDIAEGYSVSREKKESFPLTVTSAQKNPTAFYLCASSDRARGNTIYFGEGSWLTVV.

On this clone: This specimen includes other DNA sequences encoding the same CDR3. The chain is built from TRBV6-1 and TRBJ2-7; no reliable D call. V dropped 0 bases and J dropped 2 bases, with 5 bases sitting between them. The CDR3 spans 13 residues. Germline lookup yields CDR1 MNHNS and CDR2 SASEGT. This chain's CDR3 is CASSEARAYEQYF. The CDR3 DNA is TGTGCCAGCAGTGAAGCGCGCGCCTACGAGCAGTACTTC.

CDR3 residues: CASRSPGTGKGEQYF. The CDR3 DNA reads TGTGCCAGCAGATCCCCCGGGACAGGGAAAGGCGAGCAGTACTTC. The rearrangement joins TRBV27 to TRBJ2-7, with 9 bases fitting TRBD1. J lost 6 bases, V lost 6 bases, and 12 bases had no gene match. This CDR3 has 15 residues. The germline V gene encodes CDR1 MNHEY and CDR2 SMNVEV (reference sequence).

The chain combines TRBV24-1 with TRBJ1-5, with no clear D. With 9 bases removed from V and 2 bases from J, the gap between germline ends came to 19 bases. CDR1 is KGHDR and CDR2 is SFDVKD in the germline V gene. CDR3 length equals 16 residues. Here the CDR3 reads CATEKVKVEGNQPQHF. DNA of the CDR3: TGTGCCACCGAGAAGGTGAAGGTTGAGGGCAATCAGCCCCAGCATTTT.

This chain connects TRBV2 to TRBJ1-4, with 8 bases aligning to TRBD1. The CDR3 sequence is 15 residues long. In germline, CDR1 is SNHLY, CDR2 FYNNEI. V shed 6 bases and J 6 bases; nucleotides not matched to a gene: 9. The CDR3 DNA reads TGTGCCAGCAGGGACAGGGAAGGAGGGGATGAAAAACTGTTTTTT. It is translated as CASRDREGGDEKLFF.

The gene calls are TRBV7-3 and TRBJ1-6; 7 nucleotides agree with TRBD1. The germline V gene encodes CDR1 SGHTA and CDR2 FQGTGA. CDR3 length: 14 amino acids. The junction had 4 bases not matched to a gene; V was cut back by 4 bases and J by 7 bases. The CDR3 DNA sequence: TGTGCCAGCAGCTCGCAGGGGGGAAATTCACCCCTCCACTTT. Amino acid sequence: CASSSQGGNSPLHF.

Notes on this clone: Within the sample, other DNA sequences also encode this same CDR3. V and J are TRBV12-3 or TRBV12-4 and TRBJ1-1; 8 nucleotides agree with TRBD1. Trimming cost V 5 bases and J 4 bases; bases outside gene matches: 3. The CDR3 loop spans 13 amino acids. The CDR3 DNA reads TGTGCCAGCAGTCAAGACAGGGGCACTGAAGCTTTCTTT. Translation gives CASSQDRGTEAFF.

Details on this clone: The limits of the CDR3 on the DNA are not certain, so only TCRdb's listed CDR3 is given. The gene calls are TRBV14 and TRBJ2-1; the D call TRBD2 from the table was never checked on the DNA. The CDR3 is 11 amino acids long, termini counted. Germline V gene lookup returns CDR1 SGHDN and CDR2 FVKESK. CDR3 amino acids: CASSSSDLLFF.

V usage is TRBV18 and J usage is TRBJ1-3; D perhaps matches TRBD1 (6 bases). The germline V gene encodes CDR1 KGHSH and CDR2 LQKENI. Deletions cut 5 bases from V and 0 bases from J, with 11 bases between. This CDR3 region has 15 residues. CDR3 protein: CASSATGSSGNTIYF. CDR3 nucleotides: TGTGCCAGCTCAGCCACAGGGAGCTCTGGAAACACCATATATTTT.

The rearrangement joins TRBV21-1 to TRBJ1-2; the DNA was not compared with TRBD1, the D call given in the table. TRBV21-1 is marked as a pseudogene. This CDR3 comprises 13 residues. The CDR3 loop is CASSPDSYYGYTF. The CDR3 bases are TGTGCCAGCAGCCCTGACAGTTACTATGGCTACACCTTC.

As regards this clone: The conserved phenylalanine or tryptophan normally closing the CDR3 is absent here, so this likely arose from a read error. The DNA is left out, because the CDR3 cannot be placed on it with certainty; the CDR3 is given as TCRdb lists it. The chain has TRBV3-1 (or the pseudogene TRBV3-2) and TRBJ2-7; the D call of TRBD1 is as the table states it, not checked on the DNA. The CDR3 extends over 9 residues, inclusive of both ends. The germline V gene has CDR1 LGHDT and CDR2 YNNKEL (reference sequence). The CDR3 region is CASRRSDRH.

This chain joins TRBV28 and TRBJ1-6; the match to TRBD1 covers 8 bases. The CDR3 consists of 13 residues. CDR1 and CDR2 (germline): MDHEN, SYDVKM. The V gene end was trimmed by 7 bases and the J gene end by 9 bases; junction bases not matched to a gene: 5. Here the CDR3 reads CASTTGDISPLHF. The CDR3 nucleotides are TGTGCCAGCACGACAGGGGATATTTCACCCCTCCACTTT.

The gene calls are TRBV4-2 and TRBJ2-3, with 11 bases fitting TRBD2. The CDR3 totals 21 residues. Looked up from germline, CDR1 is LGHNA and CDR2 is YNFKEQ. The V gene end was trimmed by 2 bases and the J gene end by 5 bases; junction bases not matched to a gene: 21. The CDR3 loop reads CASSQNLGTSGPGRVLDTQYF. CDR3 DNA sequence: TGTGCCAGCAGCCAAAATTTAGGGACTAGCGGTCCGGGAAGGGTATTAGATACGCAGTATTTT.

This chain links TRBV6-6 with TRBJ1-1; 10 bases are a match to TRBD1. The length of the CDR3 is 15 residues. J gave up 3 bases and V 2 bases, and 3 bases lay outside the gene matches. Looked up from germline, CDR1 is MNHNY and CDR2 is SVGAGI (reference sequence). The CDR3 DNA sequence: TGTGCCAGCAGTTACGCCGGACAGGGGGACACTGAAGCTTTCTTT. This encodes CASSYAGQGDTEAFF.

Details on this clone: This may stem from a read error, because a much larger clone lies one nucleotide away. This chain joins TRBV5-1 and TRBJ1-6; no definite D call. CDR3 size: 13 residues. V was clipped by 7 bases and J by 0 bases, with 5 bases between them. The germline V gene has CDR1 SGHRS and CDR2 YFSETQ. CDR3 coding DNA: TGCGCCAGCGGGAGCTCCTATAATTCACCCCTCCACTTT. Amino acid sequence: CASGSSYNSPLHF.

The genes are TRBV7-6 and TRBJ2-7; the match to TRBD1 covers 9 bases. V lost 5 bases to trimming and J lost 3 bases; unmatched junction nucleotides: 8. Germline-derived CDR1 and CDR2 are SGHVS and FNYEAQ. The CDR3 contains 15 residues. CDR3 amino acids: CASSPQQGAGYEQYF. The CDR3 DNA reads TGTGCCAGCAGCCCTCAACAGGGGGCGGGCTACGAGCAGTACTTC.

In its sample, this clone was seen a few times. This rearrangement joins TRBV7-2 to TRBJ2-3; 7 nucleotides match TRBD2. Trimming took 2 bases from V and 1 from J; bases not matched to a gene: 6. The CDR3 has 16 residues. The germline V gene has CDR1 SGHTA and CDR2 FQGNSA. CDR3: CASSLSGAGGTDTQYF. DNA of the CDR3: TGTGCCAGCAGCTTATCAGGTGCGGGAGGCACAGATACGCAGTATTTT.

The chain joins TRBV5-1 to TRBJ2-6, with D perhaps TRBD1 (5 bases). There are 18 residues in the CDR3. Germline lookup yields CDR1 SGHRS and CDR2 YFSETQ. Deletions cut 4 bases from V and 2 bases from J, with 19 bases between. CDR3 bases: TGCGCCAGCAGCCGTACGTCGGACCCAGGGACTGGGGCCAACGTCCTGACTTTC. Protein sequence: CASSRTSDPGTGANVLTF.

The chain carries TRBV13 and TRBJ1-4, with 9 positions matching TRBD1. The CDR3 is 14 amino acids. Germline V gene sequence: CDR1 PRHDT, CDR2 FYEKMQ (reference sequence). V trimming: 2 bases; J trimming: 8 bases; junction bases outside the gene matches: 3. The CDR3 here is CASSLRTGEEKLFF. The CDR3 DNA sequence: TGTGCCAGCAGCTTAAGGACAGGGGAGGAAAAACTGTTTTTT.

The gene calls are TRBV7-2 and TRBJ2-7, with a possible D match to TRBD2 (6 bases). CDR1 is SGHTA and CDR2 is FQGNSA in the germline V gene. Between the trimmed V and J ends, which lost 1 base and 2 bases, there was a span of 6 bases. The length of the CDR3 is 13 residues. CDR3 residues: CASSLGRAYEQYF. The CDR3 DNA sequence: TGTGCCAGCAGCTTAGGGAGGGCCTACGAGCAGTACTTC. Supplemented by reference TRBV7-2 and TRBJ2-7, the full variable domain reads GAGVSQSPSNKVTEKGKDVELRCDPISGHTALYWYRQSLGQGLEFLIYFQGNSAPDKSGLPSDRFSAERTGGSVSTLTIQRTQQEDSAVYLCASSLGRAYEQYFGPGTRLTVT.

The chain recombines TRBV3-1 (or the pseudogene TRBV3-2) with TRBJ2-3; TRBD2 aligns across 8 bases. After removal of 4 bases from V and 6 bases from J, the junction contained 9 bases not matched to a gene. This CDR3 is built from 15 residues. Per the germline V gene, CDR1 is LGHDT and CDR2 is YNNKEL (reference sequence). CDR3 in amino acids: CASSRAGGAPDTQYF. The DNA of the CDR3 is TGTGCCAGCAGCCGGGCGGGGGGCGCTCCGGATACGCAGTATTTT.